This T cell receptor (beta chain) was sequenced during a study of cytomegalovirus exposure and HLA in healthy donors. Regarding the study as a whole: As a later analysis revealed, most CMV-associated TCR beta chains appeared HLA-restricted. According to an earlier analysis, most TCR beta V segments yielded productive rearrangements about 87% or about 30% of the time. Specific recognition of CMV antigens was confirmed in vitro for a few chains (all CMV-associated). Despite most TCR sequences being rare, some public TCRs occurred in many donors.

Regarding this clone: Antigen specificity is unknown.

This CDR3 is 16 amino acids long. V trimming: 5 bases; J trimming: 4 bases; junction bases outside the gene matches: 9. From germline, CDR1 is MGHDK and CDR2 SYGVNS. The study ran its PCR with 60 Vbeta and 13 Jbeta primers. Clones were read by immunoSEQ multiplex PCR, and TCRdb kept only the in-frame ones, dropping some. This sample has roughly 180,000 clones, with less than 90% found just once. The source material was PBMCs. This receptor was identified in a girl aged 10 to 17 in good health and CMV-seropositive. V usage is TRBV25-1 and J usage is TRBJ1-3; the match to TRBD1 covers 9 bases. The CDR3 DNA sequence: TGTGCCAGCAGTAAACAGGGGGCGTCTGCAGGAAACACCATATATTTT. It is translated as CASSKQGASAGNTIYF.